The clone carrying this T cell receptor (beta chain) was recorded once. Its cognate antigen is unknown. The data were produced by immunoSEQ multiplex PCR, yet TCRdb's version contains in-frame clones alone and is incomplete. The data hold some 5,000 clones, with around three quarters observed a single time. The sample belongs to a study of high-grade serous ovarian cancer treatment subgroups. Study-level findings and limits: These tumor repertoires lack spatial information from bulk sequencing. Higher neoantigen levels went with greater TCR clonal relatedness. Same-patient tumor repertoires overlapped at roughly 0.095 to 0.8; different patients barely overlapped. CDR1 and CDR2 were left unanalyzed; analyses focused on CDR3.

The CDR3 runs to 16 residues. Trimming stripped 4 bases from V and 4 bases from J, with 17 bases between. Germline lookup yields CDR1 MNHEY and CDR2 SMNVEV (reference sequence). The tumor samples were collected prior to definitive surgery or chemotherapy. The chain carries TRBV27 and TRBJ2-4; D assignment may be TRBD1 or TRBD2 (5 bases each). This sequence was found in a human donor with high-grade serous ovarian cancer. The sequencing sample was made of tumor tissue. Written as DNA, the CDR3 is TGTGCCAGCAGTTCGCCCCCATTAGGGACGAAAAACATTCAGTACTTC. Translating it yields CASSSPPLGTKNIQYF.